A single sample is the source of the 21 T cell receptor beta chains below, sequenced in a study of blood T cells in healthy people across ages. The authors ran a second PCR of roughly 6 to 12 cycles using a sample-barcoded 5' primer and a J-beta primer mix. TCRdb re-called the 5' RACE reads with MiXCR, one entry per CDR3 protein. There are about 900,000 distinct CDR3 sequences in the sample; around 49% occur only once, and around an eighth lies in the top ten. Sample: blood. These receptors were obtained from a man aged 25 to 40 in good health.

This clonotype appeared a few times. The rearrangement uses TRBV4-1 and TRBJ2-1, with 10 bases that match TRBD2. V dropped 6 bases and J dropped 8; count of bases not matched to a gene: 10. Germline values: CDR1 MGHRA, CDR2 YSYEKL. CDR3 length: 15 residues. The CDR3 spells CASSPTLAGLYEQFF. The DNA of the CDR3 is TGCGCCAGCAGTCCGACACTAGCGGGGCTTTATGAGCAGTTCTTC.

V is TRBV30 and J is TRBJ1-2; no clear D gene. Germline V gene data show CDR1 as GTSNPN and CDR2 as SVGIG (reference sequence). The CDR3 has 14 amino acids. With 0 bases removed from V and 1 base from J, the gap between germline ends came to 9 bases. CDR3 sequence: CAWSVGSHNYGYTF. CDR3 coding DNA: TGTGCCTGGAGTGTAGGGTCGCATAACTATGGCTACACCTTC.

The chain couples TRBV12-3 or TRBV12-4 to TRBJ1-2; tentative D call: TRBD1 (5 bases). The ends were cut back, 6 bases at V and 3 bases at J, with 17 bases in the middle. The CDR3 contains 15 residues. CDR3 region: CASSHRQYPHYGYTF. The CDR3 bases are TGTGCCAGCAGCCACAGGCAGTACCCTCACTATGGCTACACCTTC.

This clonotype has only a few counts. In DNA form, the CDR3 reads TGTGCCAGCAAGCTGACGAGGGAATTTGGAAACACCATATATTTT. This gives the protein CASKLTREFGNTIYF. The V call is TRBV7-9, the J call TRBJ1-3; D gene unclear. Germline lookup yields CDR1 SEHNR and CDR2 FQNEAQ (reference sequence). The CDR3 consists of 15 residues. The V end lost 7 bases, the J end lost 3 bases, and 16 bases lay between the germline ends.

The V call is TRBV12-3 or TRBV12-4, the J call TRBJ2-1; perhaps D is TRBD1 or TRBD2 (5 bases each). V lost 7 bases, J lost 4 bases, and 14 bases lay in between. The CDR3 extends over 14 amino acids. In DNA form, the CDR3 reads TGTGCCAGCACCTGGGGCGGGCCATACAATGAGCAGTTCTTC. Translation: CASTWGGPYNEQFF.

This clonotype showed up just a few times. The chain combines TRBV12-3 or TRBV12-4 with TRBJ2-7; possible D gene TRBD1, 6 bases. There are 15 residues in the CDR3. The V end lost 6 bases, the J end lost 2 bases, and 17 bases lay between the germline ends. The CDR3, as DNA: TGTGCCAGCAGCCCGACCGGACAGAAGGCCTACGAGCAGTACTTC. The encoded protein is CASSPTGQKAYEQYF.

The DNA for the CDR3 is TGTGCCAGCAGCGACAGGATGAGCTCCTACGAGCAGTACTTC. Amino acid sequence: CASSDRMSSYEQYF. The V and J genes are TRBV6-2 or TRBV6-3 and TRBJ2-7, with TRBD1 as a possible D gene (6 bases). Germline V CDR1 and CDR2: MNHEY, SVGEGT. The ends were cut back, 6 bases at V and 0 bases at J, with 12 bases in the middle. The CDR3 has 14 amino acids.

The rearrangement joins TRBV24-1 to TRBJ2-3; D possibly corresponds to TRBD1 (5 bases). Germline V gene sequence: CDR1 KGHDR, CDR2 SFDVKD. The V end lost 5 bases, the J end lost 6 bases, and 14 bases lay between the germline ends. CDR3 size: 14 residues. The CDR3 DNA reads as TGTGCCACCAGTGGCCCCCAAGGGGCGGATACGCAGTATTTT. As protein: CATSGPQGADTQYF.

The rearrangement links TRBV12-3 or TRBV12-4 to TRBJ2-1; 10 positions match TRBD2. This CDR3 is built from 15 residues. With 6 bases clipped from V and 2 bases from J, the junction kept 4 bases outside the gene matches. CDR3 sequence: CASRITSGAYNEQFF. DNA for the CDR3: TGTGCCAGCAGGATAACTAGCGGGGCCTACAATGAGCAGTTCTTC.

The V and J genes are TRBV3-1 and TRBJ2-7, with D unresolved. The CDR3 extends over 12 amino acids. Germline-derived CDR1 and CDR2 are LGHDT and YNNKEL (reference sequence). The V and J ends lost 2 bases and 9 bases respectively, with 11 bases between them. The CDR3 loop reads CASSQMMGPQYF. The CDR3 DNA reads TGTGCCAGCAGCCAAATGATGGGCCCGCAGTACTTC.

This clonotype was recorded a few times. The V gene is TRBV13, the J gene TRBJ2-7; 7 bases map to TRBD1. The end of the DNA aligns better with TRBJ2-5, so the J call may be wrong. CDR1 is PRHDT and CDR2 is FYEKMQ in the germline V gene (reference sequence). The CDR3 runs to 14 residues. The CDR3 here is CASSLTGSGETQYF. CDR3 DNA sequence: TGTGCCAGCAGCTTGACAGGGAGCGGCGAGACCCAGTACTTC.

V is TRBV4-2 and J is TRBJ2-5; 9 bases agree with TRBD1. The CDR3 runs 13 residues. Looked up from germline, CDR1 is LGHNA and CDR2 is YNFKEQ. Trimming cost V 0 bases and J 13 bases; bases outside gene matches: 6. The CDR3 loop is CASSQDRGTGLYF. For the CDR3, the DNA is TGTGCCAGCAGCCAAGATCGAGGGACAGGGTTGTACTTC.

This chain links TRBV29-1 with TRBJ2-5; the D gene is possibly TRBD1 (5 bases). This CDR3 has 14 residues. Trimming removed 4 bases from V and 7 bases from J, with 19 bases in between. Germline V CDR1 and CDR2: SQVTM, ANQGSEA. CDR3 in DNA: TGCAGCGTTGTTCTTCAGGCCCTAACAGGGACCCAGTACTTC. This translates into CSVVLQALTGTQYF.

The V gene is TRBV5-1, the J gene TRBJ1-1; D uncertain. Germline CDR1 and CDR2: SGHRS and YFSETQ. The CDR3 is made up of 14 amino acids. V dropped 3 bases and J dropped 4 bases, with 13 bases sitting between them. The CDR3: CASSSAGMGTEAFF. The CDR3 DNA is TGCGCCAGCAGCTCGGCCGGGATGGGCACTGAAGCTTTCTTT. The full variable domain, its missing parts supplied by reference TRBV5-1 and TRBJ1-1, is KAGVTQTPRYLIKTRGQQVTLSCSPISGHRSVSWYQQTPGQGLQFLFEYFSETQRNKGNFPGRFSGRQFSNSRSEMNVSTLELGDSALYLCASSSAGMGTEAFFGQGTRLTVV.

The genes are TRBV20-1 and TRBJ1-6; 7 bases are shared with TRBD1. Germline values: CDR1 DFQATT, CDR2 SNEGSKA (reference sequence). The CDR3 loop spans 14 amino acids. V lost 1 base and J lost 5; bases outside the gene matches: 2. This CDR3 reads CSARGDSDNSPLHF. In nucleotides, the CDR3 is TGCAGTGCTAGAGGGGACAGTGATAATTCACCCCTCCACTTT.

This clonotype was observed a few times. The J gene is TRBJ2-5, the V gene TRBV28, with D unclear. V was clipped by 6 bases and J by 9 bases, with 8 bases between them. CDR3 length equals 10 residues. Per germline, CDR1 MDHEN and CDR2 SYDVKM. The CDR3 DNA reads TGTGCCAGCAGCGGGCTTTCCCAGTACTTC. It encodes CASSGLSQYF.

The V and J genes are TRBV25-1 and TRBJ2-6, with unresolved D. The CDR3 sequence is 15 residues long. The V gene's germline CDR1 is MGHDK and CDR2 SYGVNS. V was clipped by 1 base and J by 1 base, with 5 bases between them. CDR3 protein: CASSESVSGANVLTF. The CDR3, as DNA: TGTGCCAGCAGTGAATCGGTTTCTGGGGCCAACGTCCTGACTTTC.

As concerns this clonotype: A junction boundary mismatches the germline segment, possibly from a read error. The genes are TRBV5-5 and TRBJ2-5; unclear D gene. Germline V gives CDR1 SGHKS, CDR2 YYEKEE (reference sequence). The CDR3 loop spans 16 amino acids. The CDR3 here is CASSKIPGLQQETRYF. CDR3 coding DNA: TGTGCCAGCAGTAAGATCCCTGGGCTCCAGCAAGAGACCCGGTACTTC.

This clonotype turned up a few times. The chain carries TRBV4-3 and TRBJ2-1; possibly TRBD1 for D (6 bases). The germline CDR1 and CDR2 sequences are LGHNA and YSLEER. This CDR3 is 17 amino acids long. Trimming removed 5 bases at V and 2 bases at J, with 19 bases between. The CDR3 spells CASSVRVIQGTYNEQFF. In DNA, the CDR3 is TGCGCCAGCAGCGTGAGGGTGATACAGGGCACCTACAATGAGCAGTTCTTC.

The CDR3 loop is CASSQVQVTNQPQHF. CDR3 in DNA: TGTGCCAGCAGCCAAGTTCAGGTTACCAATCAGCCCCAGCATTTT. The chain couples TRBV4-2 to TRBJ1-5; unclear D gene. Germline V lookup: CDR1 LGHNA, CDR2 YNFKEQ. V dropped 1 base and J dropped 3 bases, with 10 bases sitting between them. The CDR3 sequence is 15 residues long.

The chain recombines TRBV7-9 with TRBJ2-1; 10 bases match TRBD1. Germline trimming cut 6 bases from V and 8 bases from J; bases unmatched to any gene: 13. From germline, CDR1 is SEHNR and CDR2 FQNEAQ (reference sequence). The length of the CDR3 is 16 residues. CDR3 protein: CASSRSRDRGIDEQFF. CDR3 DNA: TGTGCCAGCAGTCGATCCCGGGACAGGGGTATCGATGAGCAGTTCTTC.